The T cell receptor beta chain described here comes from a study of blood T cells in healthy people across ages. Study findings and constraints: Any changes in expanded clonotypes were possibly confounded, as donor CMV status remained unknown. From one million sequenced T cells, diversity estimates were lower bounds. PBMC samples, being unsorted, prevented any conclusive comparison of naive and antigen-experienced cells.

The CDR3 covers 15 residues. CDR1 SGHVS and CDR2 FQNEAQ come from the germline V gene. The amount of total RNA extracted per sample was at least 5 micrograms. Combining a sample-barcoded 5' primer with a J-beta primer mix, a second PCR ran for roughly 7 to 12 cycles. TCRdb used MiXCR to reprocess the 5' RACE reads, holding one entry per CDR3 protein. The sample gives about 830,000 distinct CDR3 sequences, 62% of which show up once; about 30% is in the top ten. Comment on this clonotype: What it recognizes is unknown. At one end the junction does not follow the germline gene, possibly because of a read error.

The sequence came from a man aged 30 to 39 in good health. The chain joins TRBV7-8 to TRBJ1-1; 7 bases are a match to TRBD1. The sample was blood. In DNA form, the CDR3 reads TGTGCCAGCAGCTTGTCTGGGACAGTGAACGCTGAAGCTTTCTTT. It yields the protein CASSLSGTVNAEAFF.